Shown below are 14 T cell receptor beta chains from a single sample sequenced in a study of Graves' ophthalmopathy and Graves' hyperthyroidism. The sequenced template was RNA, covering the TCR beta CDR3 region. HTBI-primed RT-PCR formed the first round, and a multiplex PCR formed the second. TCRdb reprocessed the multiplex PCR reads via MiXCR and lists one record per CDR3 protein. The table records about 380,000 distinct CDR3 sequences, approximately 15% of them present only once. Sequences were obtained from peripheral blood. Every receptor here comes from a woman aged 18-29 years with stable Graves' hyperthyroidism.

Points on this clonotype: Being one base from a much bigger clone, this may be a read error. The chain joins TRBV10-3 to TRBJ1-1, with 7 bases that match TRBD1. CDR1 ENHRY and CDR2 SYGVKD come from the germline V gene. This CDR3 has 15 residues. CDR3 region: CAIKDRLVLNTDAFF. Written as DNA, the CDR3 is TGTGCCATCAAGGACAGGCTTGTGTTGAACACTGATGCTTTCTTT.

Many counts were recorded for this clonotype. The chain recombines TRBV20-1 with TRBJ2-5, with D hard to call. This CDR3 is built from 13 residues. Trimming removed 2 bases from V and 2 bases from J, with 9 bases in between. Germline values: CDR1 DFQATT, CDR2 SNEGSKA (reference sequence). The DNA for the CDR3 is TGCAGTGCTAGACCGGCCGGACAAGAGACCCAGTACTTC. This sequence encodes CSARPAGQETQYF.

In nucleotides, the CDR3 is TGTGCCAGCACCCTCTCCCTAGGTGAAAAACTGTTTTTT. Translating it yields CASTLSLGEKLFF. This chain connects TRBV12-3 or TRBV12-4 to TRBJ1-4; D not certain. Trimming removed 7 bases from V and 7 bases from J, with 13 bases in between. This CDR3 is built from 13 residues.

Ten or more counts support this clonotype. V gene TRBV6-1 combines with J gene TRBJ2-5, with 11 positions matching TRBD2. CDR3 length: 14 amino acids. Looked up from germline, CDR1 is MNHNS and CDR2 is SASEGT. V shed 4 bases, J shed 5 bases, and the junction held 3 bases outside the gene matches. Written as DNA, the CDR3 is TGTGCCAGCAGTGCTAGCGGGGGGCGGGAGACCCAGTACTTC. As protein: CASSASGGRETQYF.

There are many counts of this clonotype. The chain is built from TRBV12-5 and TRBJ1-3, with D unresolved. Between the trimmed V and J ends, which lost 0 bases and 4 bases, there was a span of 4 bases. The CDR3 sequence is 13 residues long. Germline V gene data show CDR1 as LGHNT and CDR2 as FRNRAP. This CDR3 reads CASGLVVGNTIYF. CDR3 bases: TGTGCTAGTGGTTTGGTGGTAGGAAACACCATATATTTT.

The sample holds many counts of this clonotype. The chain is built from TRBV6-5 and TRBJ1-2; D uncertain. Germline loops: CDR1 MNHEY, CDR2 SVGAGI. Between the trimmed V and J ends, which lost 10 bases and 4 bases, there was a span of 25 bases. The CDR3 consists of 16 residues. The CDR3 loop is CATRPSSVGVSYGYTF. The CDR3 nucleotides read TGTGCCACCCGTCCCTCCAGCGTTGGAGTAAGCTATGGCTACACCTTC.

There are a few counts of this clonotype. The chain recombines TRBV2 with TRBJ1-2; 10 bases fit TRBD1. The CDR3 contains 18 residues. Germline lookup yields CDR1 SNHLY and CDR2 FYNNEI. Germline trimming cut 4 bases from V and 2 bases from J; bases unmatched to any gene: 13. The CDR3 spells CASSGREIRTGGNYGYTF. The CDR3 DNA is TGTGCCAGCAGTGGGAGAGAAATAAGGACAGGGGGGAACTATGGCTACACCTTC.

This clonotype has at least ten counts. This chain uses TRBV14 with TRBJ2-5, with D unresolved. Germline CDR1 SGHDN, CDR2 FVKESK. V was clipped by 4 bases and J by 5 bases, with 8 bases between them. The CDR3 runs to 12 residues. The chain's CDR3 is CASSRNFETQYF. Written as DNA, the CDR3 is TGTGCCAGCAGCCGTAATTTCGAGACCCAGTACTTC.

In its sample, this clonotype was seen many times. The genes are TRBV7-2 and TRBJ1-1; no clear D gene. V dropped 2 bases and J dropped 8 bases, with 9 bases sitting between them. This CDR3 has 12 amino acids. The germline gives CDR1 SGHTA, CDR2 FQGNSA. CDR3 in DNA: TGTGCCAGCAGCTTATACGGCAGGGAAGCTTTCTTT. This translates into CASSLYGREAFF.

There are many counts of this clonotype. The CDR3 here is CSVGQVSNQPQHF. As DNA, the CDR3 is TGCAGCGTTGGACAGGTTAGCAATCAGCCCCAGCATTTT. V and J are TRBV29-1 and TRBJ1-5; TRBD1 is a possible D gene (6 bases). V was trimmed by 4 bases and J by 0 bases, leaving 7 bases between them. Germline CDR1 and CDR2: SQVTM and ANQGSEA. The length of the CDR3 is 13 residues.

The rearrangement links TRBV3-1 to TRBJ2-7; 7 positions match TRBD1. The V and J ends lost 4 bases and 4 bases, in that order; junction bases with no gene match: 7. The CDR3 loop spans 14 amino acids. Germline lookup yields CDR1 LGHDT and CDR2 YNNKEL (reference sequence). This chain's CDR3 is CASSLRTGQYEQYF. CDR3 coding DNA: TGTGCCAGCAGCCTCCGGACAGGACAATACGAGCAGTACTTC.

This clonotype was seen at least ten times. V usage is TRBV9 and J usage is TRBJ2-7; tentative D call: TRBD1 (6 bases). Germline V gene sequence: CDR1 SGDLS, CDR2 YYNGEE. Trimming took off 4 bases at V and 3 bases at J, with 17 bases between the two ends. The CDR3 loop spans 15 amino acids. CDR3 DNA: TGTGCCAGCAGCCCACAGGGAAGAGGAAACTACGAGCAGTACTTC. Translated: CASSPQGRGNYEQYF.

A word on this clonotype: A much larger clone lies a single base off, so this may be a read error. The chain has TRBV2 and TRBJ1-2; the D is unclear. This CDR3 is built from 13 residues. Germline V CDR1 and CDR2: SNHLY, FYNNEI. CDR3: CSSSVERSYGYTF. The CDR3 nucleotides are TGTTCCAGCAGTGTCGAAAGGTCCTATGGCTACACCTTC.

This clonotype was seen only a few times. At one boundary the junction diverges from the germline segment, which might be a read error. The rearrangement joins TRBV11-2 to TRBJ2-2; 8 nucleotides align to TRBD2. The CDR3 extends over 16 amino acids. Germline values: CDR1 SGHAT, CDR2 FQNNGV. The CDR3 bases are TGTGCCGGCAGCCCCCCGGGGGGGGCAAACACCGGGGGGCTGTTTTTT. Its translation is CAGSPPGGANTGGLFF.